This TCR beta chain is drawn from a study of a mutant IDH1 vaccine in newly diagnosed glioma. For this clone: Its antigen is currently unknown.

The time point was: week 23, last vaccination. Topical imiquimod was applied with each vaccine dose, which held 300 ug of mutant IDH1 20-mer peptide. Measured with immunoSEQ multiplex PCR; TCRdb has only the in-frame clones, and not every one. The sample includes 43,000 or so clones, approximately 84% of them seen just once. Trimming left V 2 bases short and J 6 bases short, with 14 bases between. There are 15 residues in the CDR3. Germline CDR1 is KGHSH and CDR2 is LQKENI. The receptor comes from a young woman with glioma. Some clones in this sample may be carry-over from other donors' samples. The material sequenced was PBMCs, taken from a glioma patient whose treatment included an IDH1 peptide vaccine. J is TRBJ1-5 and V is TRBV18, with no clear D. Here the CDR3 reads CASSPGVDGSQPQHF. The CDR3 nucleotides are TGTGCCAGCTCACCAGGGGTTGATGGGAGTCAGCCCCAGCATTTT. The variable domain in full, with the rest retrieved from reference TRBV18 and TRBJ1-5, is NAGVMQNPRHLVRRRGQEARLRCSPMKGHSHVYWYRQLPEEGLKFMVYLQKENIIDESGMPKERFSAEFPKEGPSILRIQQVVRGDSAAYFCASSPGVDGSQPQHFGDGTRLSIL.